This entry features one TCR beta chain sequence. Its cognate antigen is unknown. The entry originates in a study of blood T cells in healthy people across ages. Study results and limitations: A strong correlation was seen between TCR beta diversity and naive T cell percentage.

Primers used in a second PCR of roughly 7 to 11 cycles were a sample-barcoded 5' primer and a J-beta primer mix. At least 2.5 million CDR3-containing paired-end reads were obtained per sample. Each CDR3 protein is one row after TCRdb ran MiXCR on the 5' RACE reads. The data hold some 930,000 distinct CDR3 sequences, with 25% to 35% observed a single time. This CDR3 has 16 residues. From germline, CDR1 is MNHEY and CDR2 SVGAGI. Germline trimming cut 0 bases from V and 7 bases from J; bases unmatched to any gene: 6. This sample was shared with a second study, whose subject was T cells of mothers and their children. That investigation notes: For the second PCR, the M1S primer put in sample barcodes and 2-4 random nucleotides. Detection of persistent microchimeric T cell clones did not occur.

The sequenced sample consisted of blood. The rearrangement joins TRBV6-5 to TRBJ2-7; 13 bases are shared with TRBD2. This TCR derives from a woman in her thirties or forties in good health. CDR3 protein: CASSYSTSGGLNEQYF. CDR3 bases: TGTGCCAGCAGTTACTCGACTAGCGGGGGGCTAAATGAGCAGTACTTC.